Presented here are 16 T cell receptor beta chains from one specimen sequenced in a study of blood T cells in healthy people across ages. A second PCR of about 6 to 12 cycles used a sample-barcoded 5' primer and a J-beta primer mix. TCRdb called the 5' RACE reads again in MiXCR, with one record for every CDR3 protein. This sample has 1 million or so distinct CDR3 sequences, with 35% to 55% found just once. The sequenced sample consisted of blood. Receptors were obtained from a woman aged 60-75 years in good health.

The sample holds a few counts of this clonotype. CDR3 residues: CSANQFVGFIETQYF. The CDR3 DNA follows: TGCAGTGCTAACCAATTTGTGGGATTTATCGAGACCCAGTACTTC. The chain employs TRBV20-1 and TRBJ2-5; D uncertain. V was cut by 4 bases and J by 5 bases, with 20 bases left in between. In germline, CDR1 is DFQATT, CDR2 SNEGSKA (reference sequence). The CDR3 loop spans 15 amino acids.

This clonotype was picked up one time. The chain couples TRBV6-5 to TRBJ2-1; 10 bases match TRBD1. V lost 0 bases, J lost 4 bases, and 3 bases stayed unmatched. This CDR3 is built from 16 residues. The germline CDR1 and CDR2 sequences are MNHEY and SVGAGI. CDR3 nucleotide sequence: TGTGCCAGCAGTTACTCTGGGACAGGGGTTTACAATGAGCAGTTCTTC. Its translation: CASSYSGTGVYNEQFF.

V is TRBV20-1 and J is TRBJ2-3; weak D call: TRBD2 (7 bases). The CDR3 is made up of 17 amino acids. The germline gives CDR1 DFQATT, CDR2 SNEGSKA (reference sequence). Trimming pared 3 bases from V and 1 base from J, leaving 20 bases between. As DNA, the CDR3 is TGCAGTGCTAGGGGGGGGAGGACAGCGGCTCGCACAGATACGCAGTATTTT. It translates to CSARGGRTAARTDTQYF.

V usage is TRBV5-1 and J usage is TRBJ2-5; D unresolved. Germline V gene data show CDR1 as SGHRS and CDR2 as YFSETQ. The CDR3 spans 14 residues. The V and J ends lost 4 bases and 3 bases respectively, with 13 bases between them. The CDR3 bases are TGCGCCAGCAGCGCAGTATTAGCTGAAGAGACCCAGTACTTC. This gives the protein CASSAVLAEETQYF.

The rearrangement links TRBV30 to TRBJ1-5; 7 nucleotides agree with TRBD1. The CDR3 length is 13 residues. The V gene end was trimmed by 2 bases and the J gene end by 4 bases; junction bases not matched to a gene: 2. Germline CDR1 GTSNPN, CDR2 SVGIG (reference sequence). CDR3: CAWSPQGNQPQHF. In DNA form, the CDR3 reads TGTGCCTGGAGTCCACAGGGGAATCAGCCCCAGCATTTT. The full variable domain, completed using reference TRBV30 and TRBJ1-5, is SQTIHQWPATLVQPVGSPLSLECTVEGTSNPNLYWYRQAAGRGLQLLFYSVGIGQISSEVPQNLSASRPQDRQFILSSKKLLLSDSGFYLCAWSPQGNQPQHFGDGTRLSIL.

This clonotype turned up a few times. The J gene is TRBJ1-2, the V gene TRBV7-8; 9 nucleotides align to TRBD1. Germline V gives CDR1 SGHVS, CDR2 FQNEAQ. The CDR3 is 16 residues long. V was clipped by 5 bases and J by 4 bases; unmatched bases: 11. DNA for the CDR3: TGTGCCAGCAGCCAGCCGGGACAGGGCCTTTTCTATGGCTACACCTTC. Protein: CASSQPGQGLFYGYTF.

The genes are TRBV7-2 and TRBJ2-7, with 11 positions matching TRBD2. Trimming at V came to 1 base and at J to 6 bases, leaving 8 bases not matched to a gene. Germline values: CDR1 SGHTA, CDR2 FQGNSA. The CDR3 sequence is 16 residues long. In DNA form, the CDR3 reads TGTGCCAGCAGCTTAGACTCATCTAGCGGGAGGAGCGAGCAGTACTTC. Amino acids: CASSLDSSSGRSEQYF.

This clonotype was observed a few times. V gene TRBV20-1 combines with J gene TRBJ2-1; 11 bases match TRBD2. Germline V CDR1 and CDR2: DFQATT, SNEGSKA (reference sequence). With 1 base clipped from V and 1 base from J, the junction kept 12 bases outside the gene matches. The CDR3 contains 19 residues. CDR3 sequence reads: CSARVPTSGRARSYNEQFF. As DNA, the CDR3 is TGCAGTGCTAGAGTTCCCACTAGCGGGAGAGCCAGGTCCTACAATGAGCAGTTCTTC.

J is TRBJ2-1 and V is TRBV10-3, with unresolved D. V was clipped by 2 bases and J by 8 bases, with 19 bases between them. The CDR3 spans 16 residues. Germline CDR1 and CDR2: ENHRY and SYGVKD. CDR3 residues: CAISEPWQTLTHEQFF. CDR3 sequence (DNA): TGTGCCATCAGTGAGCCCTGGCAGACACTGACCCATGAGCAGTTCTTC.

This clonotype has just one count. This sequence joins TRBV30 and TRBJ2-7; 7 bases are a match to TRBD2. V was clipped by 2 bases and J by 0 bases; unmatched bases: 4. CDR1 and CDR2 (germline): GTSNPN, SVGIG (reference sequence). CDR3 length: 14 amino acids. The CDR3 reads CAWSKGGSSYEQYF. CDR3 bases: TGTGCCTGGAGTAAGGGCGGGAGCTCCTACGAGCAGTACTTC.

This clonotype was seen a few times. The J gene is TRBJ2-7, the V gene TRBV29-1, with 8 bases identical to TRBD2. The CDR3 is 14 amino acids. Germline V gene data show CDR1 as SQVTM and CDR2 as ANQGSEA. V dropped 7 bases and J dropped 0; count of bases not matched to a gene: 8. In nucleotides, the CDR3 is TGCAGCGCTGGCCCCGGGGGGGGCTCCTACGAGCAGTACTTC. Protein sequence: CSAGPGGGSYEQYF.

The chain employs TRBV5-1 and TRBJ2-7; 8 bases agree with TRBD1. V gave up 5 bases and J gave up 5 bases; unmatched junction bases: 9. Germline CDR1 reads SGHRS; CDR2 reads YFSETQ. The CDR3 totals 14 residues. The CDR3 region is CASSRQGRRDEQYF. The CDR3 DNA reads as TGCGCCAGCAGTCGACAGGGGAGGAGAGACGAGCAGTACTTC.

This clonotype came up a few times. The chain employs TRBV4-2 and TRBJ2-1; D remains unclear. The V gene lost 0 bases and the J gene lost 8 bases, with 11 bases spanning the gap. CDR1 and CDR2 (germline): LGHNA, YNFKEQ. The CDR3 spans 14 residues. The CDR3 region is CASSQEASGDEQFF. CDR3 coding DNA: TGTGCCAGCAGCCAAGAGGCCAGTGGCGATGAGCAGTTCTTC.

The chain employs TRBV19 and TRBJ2-5, with TRBD1 identical over 7 bases. This CDR3 contains 13 residues. Per germline, CDR1 LNHDA and CDR2 SQIVND (reference sequence). V was clipped by 4 bases and J by 5 bases; unmatched bases: 4. CDR3 DNA: TGTGCCAGTAGTAACAGGGGTCGGGAGACCCAGTACTTC. Protein: CASSNRGRETQYF. Supplemented by reference TRBV19 and TRBJ2-5, the full variable domain reads DGGITQSPKYLFRKEGQNVTLSCEQNLNHDAMYWYRQDPGQGLRLIYYSQIVNDFQKGDIAEGYSVSREKKESFPLTVTSAQKNPTAFYLCASSNRGRETQYFGPGTRLLVL.

This sequence joins TRBV20-1 and TRBJ2-3; 8 nucleotides line up with TRBD2. J lost 5 bases, V lost 3 bases, and 10 bases had no gene match. Germline V gene data show CDR1 as DFQATT and CDR2 as SNEGSKA (reference sequence). This CDR3 contains 15 residues. CDR3 protein: CSASPGSGREDTQYF. As DNA, the CDR3 is TGCAGTGCTAGTCCCGGGAGCGGGAGAGAAGATACGCAGTATTTT.

This clonotype was recorded a few times. The chain is built from TRBV27 and TRBJ2-7, with TRBD1 as a possible D gene (5 bases). Trimming took 0 bases from V and 6 from J, leaving 9 bases between them. The germline gives CDR1 MNHEY, CDR2 SMNVEV (reference sequence). The CDR3 has 13 amino acids. The DNA for the CDR3 is TGTGCCAGCAGTTTATCGACAGCGACCGAGCAGTACTTC. Amino acids: CASSLSTATEQYF.